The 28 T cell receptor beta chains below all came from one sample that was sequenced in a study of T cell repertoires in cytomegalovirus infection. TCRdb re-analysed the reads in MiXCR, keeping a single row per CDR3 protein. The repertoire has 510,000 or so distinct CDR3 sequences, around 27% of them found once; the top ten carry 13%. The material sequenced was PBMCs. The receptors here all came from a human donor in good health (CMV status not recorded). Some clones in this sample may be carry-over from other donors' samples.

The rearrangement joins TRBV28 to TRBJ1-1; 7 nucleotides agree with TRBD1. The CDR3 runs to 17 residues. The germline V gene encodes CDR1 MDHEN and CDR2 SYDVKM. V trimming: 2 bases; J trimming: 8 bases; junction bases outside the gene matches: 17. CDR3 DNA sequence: TGTGCCAGCAGTTTAATACTGTCGGGACAGATTTACTCAGAAGCTTTCTTT. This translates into CASSLILSGQIYSEAFF.

The CDR3 DNA follows: TGTGCCAGTAGTATCCACACTACAGGGGGGCGCCGGTGGGAGACCCAGTACTTC. Its translation is CASSIHTTGGRRWETQYF. The rearrangement joins TRBV19 to TRBJ2-5; 8 bases agree with TRBD1. The CDR3 is made up of 18 amino acids. The germline V gene encodes CDR1 LNHDA and CDR2 SQIVND (reference sequence). J was trimmed by 5 bases and V by 3 bases; bases with no gene match: 17. The entire variable domain, with the rest obtained from reference TRBV19 and TRBJ2-5, is as follows: DGGITQSPKYLFRKEGQNVTLSCEQNLNHDAMYWYRQDPGQGLRLIYYSQIVNDFQKGDIAEGYSVSREKKESFPLTVTSAQKNPTAFYLCASSIHTTGGRRWETQYFGPGTRLLVL.

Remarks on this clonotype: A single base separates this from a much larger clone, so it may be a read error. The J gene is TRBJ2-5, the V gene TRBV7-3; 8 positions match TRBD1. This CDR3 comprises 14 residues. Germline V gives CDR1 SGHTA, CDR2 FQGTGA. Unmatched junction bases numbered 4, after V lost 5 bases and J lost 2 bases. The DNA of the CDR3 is TGTGCCAGCAGCCCGGACAGGGCTCAAGAGACCCAGTACTTC. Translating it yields CASSPDRAQETQYF.

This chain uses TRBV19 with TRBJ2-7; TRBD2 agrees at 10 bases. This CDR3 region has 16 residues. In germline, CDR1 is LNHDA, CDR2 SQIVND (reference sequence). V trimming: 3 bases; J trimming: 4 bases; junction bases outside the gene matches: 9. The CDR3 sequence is CASSMGVTSGIYEQYF. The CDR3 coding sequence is TGTGCCAGTAGTATGGGGGTTACTAGCGGGATTTACGAGCAGTACTTC.

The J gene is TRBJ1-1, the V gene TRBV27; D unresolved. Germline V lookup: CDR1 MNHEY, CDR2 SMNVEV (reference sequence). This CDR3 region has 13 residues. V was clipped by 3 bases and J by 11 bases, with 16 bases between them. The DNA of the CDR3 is TGTGCCAGCAGTTTTTCGGCCTCGAGGAGGGCTTTCTTT. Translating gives CASSFSASRRAFF.

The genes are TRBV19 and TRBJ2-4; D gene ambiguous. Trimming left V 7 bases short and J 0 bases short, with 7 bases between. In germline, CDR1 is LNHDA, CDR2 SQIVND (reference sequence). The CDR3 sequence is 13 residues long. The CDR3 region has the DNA TGTGCCAGTAAAGAACTAGCCAAAAACATTCAGTACTTC. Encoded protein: CASKELAKNIQYF.

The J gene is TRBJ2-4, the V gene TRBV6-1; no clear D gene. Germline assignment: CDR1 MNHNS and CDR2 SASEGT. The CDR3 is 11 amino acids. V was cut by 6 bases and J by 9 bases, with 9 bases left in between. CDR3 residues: CASRNSAIQYF. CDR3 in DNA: TGTGCCAGCAGGAATTCGGCCATTCAGTACTTC.

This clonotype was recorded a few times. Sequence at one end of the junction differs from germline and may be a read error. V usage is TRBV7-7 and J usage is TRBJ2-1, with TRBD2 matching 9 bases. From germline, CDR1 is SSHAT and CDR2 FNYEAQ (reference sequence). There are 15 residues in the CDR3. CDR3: CASSLMGGRADEQFF. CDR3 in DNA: TGTGCTAGCAGCTTAATGGGCGGGAGGGCCGATGAGCAGTTCTTC.

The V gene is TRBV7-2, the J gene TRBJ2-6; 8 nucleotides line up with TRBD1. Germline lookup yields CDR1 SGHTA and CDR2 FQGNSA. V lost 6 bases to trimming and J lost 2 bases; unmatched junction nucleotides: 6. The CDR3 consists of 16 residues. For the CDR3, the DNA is TGTGCCAGCAGTCGGACAGGGTTCCCTGGGGCCAACGTCCTGACTTTC. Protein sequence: CASSRTGFPGANVLTF.

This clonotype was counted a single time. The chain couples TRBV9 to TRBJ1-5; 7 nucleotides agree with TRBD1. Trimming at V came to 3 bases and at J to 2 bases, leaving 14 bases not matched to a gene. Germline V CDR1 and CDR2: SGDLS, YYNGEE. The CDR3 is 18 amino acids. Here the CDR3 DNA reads TGTGCCAGCAGCGCAGGCCCCTCAACAGGGGTTGGCAATCAGCCCCAGCATTTT. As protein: CASSAGPSTGVGNQPQHF. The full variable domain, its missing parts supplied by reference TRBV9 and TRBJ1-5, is DSGVTQTPKHLITATGQRVTLRCSPRSGDLSVYWYQQSLDQGLQFLIQYYNGEERAKGNILERFSAQQFPDLHSELNLSSLELGDSALYFCASSAGPSTGVGNQPQHFGDGTRLSIL.

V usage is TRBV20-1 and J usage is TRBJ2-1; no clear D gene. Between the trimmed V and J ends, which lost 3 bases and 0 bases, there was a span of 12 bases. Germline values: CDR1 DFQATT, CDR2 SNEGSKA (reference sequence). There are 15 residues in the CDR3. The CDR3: CSASGPGVSYNEQFF. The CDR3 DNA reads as TGCAGTGCTAGTGGTCCGGGCGTCTCCTACAATGAGCAGTTCTTC.

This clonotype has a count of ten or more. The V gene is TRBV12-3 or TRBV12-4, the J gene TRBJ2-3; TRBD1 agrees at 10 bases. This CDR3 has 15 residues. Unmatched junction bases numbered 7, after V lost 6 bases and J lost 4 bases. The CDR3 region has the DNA TGTGCCAGCAGCCCCGGGACAGGGGAGGCAGATACGCAGTATTTT. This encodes CASSPGTGEADTQYF.

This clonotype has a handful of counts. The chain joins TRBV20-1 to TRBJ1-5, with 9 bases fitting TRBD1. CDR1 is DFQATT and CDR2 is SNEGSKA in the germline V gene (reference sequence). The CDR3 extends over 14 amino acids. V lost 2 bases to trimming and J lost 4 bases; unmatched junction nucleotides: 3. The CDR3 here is CSARPGQGNQPQHF. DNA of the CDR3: TGCAGTGCTAGACCAGGACAGGGGAATCAGCCCCAGCATTTT.

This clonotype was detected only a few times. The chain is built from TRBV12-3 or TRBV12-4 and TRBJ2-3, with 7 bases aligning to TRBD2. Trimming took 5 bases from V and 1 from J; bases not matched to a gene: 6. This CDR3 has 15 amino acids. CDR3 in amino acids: CASSQGLPRTDTQYF. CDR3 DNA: TGTGCCAGCAGTCAGGGACTACCTCGCACAGATACGCAGTATTTT.

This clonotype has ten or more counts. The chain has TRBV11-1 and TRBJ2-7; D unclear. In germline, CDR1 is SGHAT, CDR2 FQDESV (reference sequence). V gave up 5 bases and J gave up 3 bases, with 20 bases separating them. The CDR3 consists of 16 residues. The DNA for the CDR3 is TGTGCCAGCAGCCATAGTGGGCAGACCGAGTTCTACGAGCAGTACTTC. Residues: CASSHSGQTEFYEQYF.

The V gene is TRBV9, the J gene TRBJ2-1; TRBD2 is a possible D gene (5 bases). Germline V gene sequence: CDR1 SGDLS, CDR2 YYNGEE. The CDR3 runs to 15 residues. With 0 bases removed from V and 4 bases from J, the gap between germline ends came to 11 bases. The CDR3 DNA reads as TGTGCCAGCAGCGTAGACGGGAACCCTTACAATGAGCAGTTCTTC. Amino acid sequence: CASSVDGNPYNEQFF.

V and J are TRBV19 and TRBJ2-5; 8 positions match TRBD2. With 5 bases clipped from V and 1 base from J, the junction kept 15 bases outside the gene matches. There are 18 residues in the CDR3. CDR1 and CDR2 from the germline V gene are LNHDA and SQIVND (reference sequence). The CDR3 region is CASSPRGSGSISQETQYF. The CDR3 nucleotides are TGTGCCAGTAGTCCCCGGGGAAGCGGGAGCATATCCCAAGAGACCCAGTACTTC.

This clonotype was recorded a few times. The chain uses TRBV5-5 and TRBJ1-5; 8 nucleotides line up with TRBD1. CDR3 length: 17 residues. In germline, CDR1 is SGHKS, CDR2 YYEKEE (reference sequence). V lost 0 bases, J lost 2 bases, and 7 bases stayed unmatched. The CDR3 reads CASSLGVTGVGNQPQHF. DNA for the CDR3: TGTGCCAGCAGCTTGGGCGTGACAGGGGTTGGCAATCAGCCCCAGCATTTT.

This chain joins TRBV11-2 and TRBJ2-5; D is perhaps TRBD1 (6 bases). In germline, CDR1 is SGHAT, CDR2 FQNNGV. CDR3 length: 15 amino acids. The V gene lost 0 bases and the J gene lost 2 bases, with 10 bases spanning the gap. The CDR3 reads CASSLDSTGQETQYF. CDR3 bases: TGTGCCAGCAGCTTAGATAGTACAGGGCAAGAGACCCAGTACTTC.

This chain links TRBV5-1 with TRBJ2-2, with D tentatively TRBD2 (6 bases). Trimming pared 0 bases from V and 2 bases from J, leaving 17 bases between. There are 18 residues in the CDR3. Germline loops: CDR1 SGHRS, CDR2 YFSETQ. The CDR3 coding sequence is TGCGCCAGCAGCTTGGTGCGGGACGGAACCCTTAACACCGGGGAGCTGTTTTTT. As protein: CASSLVRDGTLNTGELFF.

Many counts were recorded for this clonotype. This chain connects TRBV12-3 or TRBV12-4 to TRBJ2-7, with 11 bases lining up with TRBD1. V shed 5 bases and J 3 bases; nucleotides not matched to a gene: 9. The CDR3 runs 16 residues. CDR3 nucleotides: TGTGCCAGCAGTCCGGGACAGGGGGTAGTGGACTACGAGCAGTACTTC. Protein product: CASSPGQGVVDYEQYF.

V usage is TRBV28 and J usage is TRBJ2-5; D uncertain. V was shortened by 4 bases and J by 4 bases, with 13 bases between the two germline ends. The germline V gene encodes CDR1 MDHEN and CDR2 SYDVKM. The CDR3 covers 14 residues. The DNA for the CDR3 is TGTGCCAGCAGTTCACGCCGCCCTGGAGAGACCCAGTACTTC. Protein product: CASSSRRPGETQYF.

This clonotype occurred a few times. This chain's CDR3 is CSVTLAGGRGDTQYF. CDR3 DNA sequence: TGCAGCGTGACACTAGCGGGAGGGCGAGGAGATACGCAGTATTTT. The chain recombines TRBV29-1 with TRBJ2-3; TRBD2 matches at 13 bases. V dropped 6 bases and J dropped 5; count of bases not matched to a gene: 8. Germline V lookup: CDR1 SQVTM, CDR2 ANQGSEA. The CDR3 spans 15 residues.

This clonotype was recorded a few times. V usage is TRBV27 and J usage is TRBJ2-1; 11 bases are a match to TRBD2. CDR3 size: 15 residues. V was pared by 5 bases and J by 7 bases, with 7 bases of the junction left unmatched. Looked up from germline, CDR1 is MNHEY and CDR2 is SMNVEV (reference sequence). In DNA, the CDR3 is TGTGCCAGCAGTGTTCGACTAGCGGGAAGGAATGAGCAGTTCTTC. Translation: CASSVRLAGRNEQFF.

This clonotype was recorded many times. CDR3 in DNA: TGTGCCAGCAGCCGCGGACCCGTAGCGGGAGTCTTGGGAGAGACCCAGTACTTC. Translation gives CASSRGPVAGVLGETQYF. V is TRBV7-2 and J is TRBJ2-5; 9 bases match TRBD2. This CDR3 comprises 18 residues. Trimming took 5 bases from V and 4 from J; bases not matched to a gene: 17. Per germline, CDR1 SGHTA and CDR2 FQGNSA.

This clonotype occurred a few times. The DNA for the CDR3 is TGTGCCAGCAGCTTGGGCGGCGGAAGAGGGCTCGAGCAGTACTTC. Its protein is CASSLGGGRGLEQYF. This rearrangement joins TRBV5-4 to TRBJ2-7, with D possibly TRBD2 on 5 matching bases. The germline gives CDR1 SGHNT, CDR2 YYREEE (reference sequence). V lost 0 bases and J 6 bases, leaving 16 bases between the germline ends. This CDR3 spans 15 amino acids.

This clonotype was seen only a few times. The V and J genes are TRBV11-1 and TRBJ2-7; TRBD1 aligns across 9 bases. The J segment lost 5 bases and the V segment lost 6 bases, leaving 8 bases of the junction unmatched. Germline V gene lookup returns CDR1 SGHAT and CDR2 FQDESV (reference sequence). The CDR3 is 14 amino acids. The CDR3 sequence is CASRSGTGRHEQYF. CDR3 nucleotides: TGTGCCAGCAGGTCCGGGACAGGGAGACACGAGCAGTACTTC.

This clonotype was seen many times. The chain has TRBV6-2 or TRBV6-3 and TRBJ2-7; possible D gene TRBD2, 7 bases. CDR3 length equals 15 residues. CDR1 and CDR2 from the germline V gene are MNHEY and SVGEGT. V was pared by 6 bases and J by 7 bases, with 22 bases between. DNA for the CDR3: TGTGCCAGCAGCCATGGGGGGGCTGCGACGGGAGAGCAGTACTTC. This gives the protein CASSHGGAATGEQYF.